This passage covers 32 T cell receptor beta chains from one sample sequenced in a study of a mutant IDH1 vaccine in newly diagnosed glioma. Antigens of these TCRs are unknown. Measured with immunoSEQ multiplex PCR; TCRdb has only the in-frame clones, and not every one. The sample holds about 48,000 clones, roughly three quarters seen once. Time point given: week 35, safety follow-up. It was 300 ug of mutant IDH1 20-mer peptide that made up each vaccine dose, given with topical imiquimod. Sequencing was performed on PBMCs, taken from a glioma patient whose treatment included an IDH1 peptide vaccine. All receptors derive from a man aged 40-49 years with glioma.

The chain carries TRBV7-2 and TRBJ2-1; D may be TRBD2 (5 bases). Trimming cost V 4 bases and J 8 bases, with 18 bases left between them. CDR1 is SGHTA, CDR2 FQGNSA, per germline. The CDR3 is 15 residues long. In DNA form, the CDR3 reads TGTGCCAGCAGCTACACCCGGCGAGGGTCCTATGAGCAGTTCTTC. Protein: CASSYTRRGSYEQFF. Full variable domain (missing parts from reference TRBV7-2 and TRBJ2-1): GAGVSQSPSNKVTEKGKDVELRCDPISGHTALYWYRQSLGQGLEFLIYFQGNSAPDKSGLPSDRFSAERTGGSVSTLTIQRTQQEDSAVYLCASSYTRRGSYEQFFGPGTRLTVL.

In its sample, this clone was seen a few times. This chain connects TRBV28 to TRBJ1-5; D not resolved. Germline assignment: CDR1 MDHEN and CDR2 SYDVKM. The CDR3 is 13 residues long. Trimming pared 3 bases from V and 3 bases from J, leaving 6 bases between. The CDR3 region has the DNA TGTGCCAGCAGTTTCGAGCACAATCAGCCCCAGCATTTT. Amino acid sequence: CASSFEHNQPQHF.

This clone was seen a handful of times. This chain connects TRBV6-1 to TRBJ2-5, with D perhaps matching TRBD2 (6 bases). This CDR3 has 15 residues. Trimming cost V 2 bases and J 9 bases, with 19 bases left between them. Germline assignment: CDR1 MNHNS and CDR2 SASEGT. Here the CDR3 DNA reads TGTGCCAGCAGTGAAATGAGACAGCGCTGGGGGGCCCAGTACTTC. Protein product: CASSEMRQRWGAQYF.

The chain recombines TRBV4-2 with TRBJ2-1; a possible D gene is TRBD2 (5 bases). V lost 4 bases and J 1 base, leaving 17 bases between the germline ends. The CDR3 is 17 amino acids. Germline V gene lookup returns CDR1 LGHNA and CDR2 YNFKEQ. CDR3 sequence reads: CASSPTLGPGSYNEQFF. The CDR3 DNA sequence: TGTGCCAGCAGCCCGACCTTGGGCCCGGGATCCTACAATGAGCAGTTCTTC.

CDR3 nucleotides: TGTGCCACCAGCAGAGAGGGGACTGGGGCCAACGTCCTGACTTTC. Amino acid sequence: CATSREGTGANVLTF. The gene calls are TRBV15 and TRBJ2-6; D uncertain. Trimming removed 0 bases at V and 2 bases at J, with 5 bases between. CDR3 length equals 15 residues. Germline loops: CDR1 LNHNV, CDR2 YYDKDF (reference sequence).

The V and J genes are TRBV6-1 and TRBJ2-3; D might be TRBD1 or TRBD2, each matching 5 bases. The germline gives CDR1 MNHNS, CDR2 SASEGT. The CDR3 consists of 15 residues. With 6 bases removed from V and 4 bases from J, the gap between germline ends came to 17 bases. The CDR3: CASSEGILTADTQYF. The CDR3 coding sequence is TGTGCCAGCAGCGAGGGGATCCTAACGGCAGATACGCAGTATTTT.

The chain links TRBV27 to TRBJ2-1, with D tentatively TRBD2 (7 bases). The CDR3 contains 12 residues. The V end lost 0 bases, the J end lost 15 bases, and 12 bases lay between the germline ends. The germline CDR1 and CDR2 sequences are MNHEY and SMNVEV (reference sequence). As DNA, the CDR3 is TGTGCCAGCAGTTTATCGGGGGGGCGGCCGTTCTTC. It translates to CASSLSGGRPFF.

This chain links TRBV18 with TRBJ1-1; 7 bases align to TRBD1. V lost 3 bases to trimming and J lost 2 bases; unmatched junction nucleotides: 3. Per germline, CDR1 KGHSH and CDR2 LQKENI. The CDR3 consists of 14 residues. CDR3 sequence reads: CASSPDRTNTEAFF. CDR3 DNA sequence: TGTGCCAGCTCACCGGACAGGACTAACACTGAAGCTTTCTTT.

CDR3 in amino acids: CATSLQGPLSEQYF. CDR3 nucleotides: TGTGCCACCAGCTTGCAGGGGCCACTCTCCGAGCAGTACTTC. The chain is built from TRBV15 and TRBJ2-7, with D tentatively TRBD1 (6 bases). V shed 5 bases and J shed 6 bases, with 17 bases lying between them. Germline CDR1 and CDR2: LNHNV and YYDKDF (reference sequence). The length of the CDR3 is 14 residues.

The chain joins TRBV6-5 to TRBJ1-3; D might be TRBD1 (5 bases). V lost 2 bases to trimming and J lost 3 bases, with 11 bases between them. The CDR3 spans 15 residues. Germline CDR1 reads MNHEY; CDR2 reads SVGAGI. CDR3: CASSYGADIGNTIYF. Here the CDR3 DNA reads TGTGCCAGCAGTTACGGGGCAGACATTGGAAACACCATATATTTT.

The genes are TRBV13 and TRBJ2-3; D might be TRBD2 (5 bases). Germline V CDR1 and CDR2: PRHDT, FYEKMQ (reference sequence). V was pared by 5 bases and J by 7 bases, with 13 bases between. The CDR3 covers 13 residues. The DNA of the CDR3 is TGTGCCAGCAGCCAGTCCGAGGGAAATACGCAGTATTTT. Amino acid sequence: CASSQSEGNTQYF.

V is TRBV11-3 and J is TRBJ2-1, with 7 nucleotides matching TRBD2. Germline CDR1 and CDR2: SGHNT and YENEEA. The J segment lost 7 bases and the V segment lost 1 base, leaving 4 bases of the junction unmatched. The CDR3 runs 14 residues. The CDR3 region has the DNA TGTGCCAGCAGCTTAGCGGGGGGTGTTAATGAGCAGTTCTTC. It codes for CASSLAGGVNEQFF.

CDR3 bases: TGTGCCAGCAGCTTGGCAGGGCGTGGAGGGGCCAACGTCCTGACTTTC. Translation gives CASSLAGRGGANVLTF. The rearrangement links TRBV5-4 to TRBJ2-6; perhaps TRBD1 as D (5 bases). This CDR3 has 16 amino acids. The V gene's germline CDR1 is SGHNT and CDR2 YYREEE (reference sequence). V gave up 0 bases and J gave up 4 bases, with 11 bases separating them.

This chain connects TRBV4-1 to TRBJ1-4; D is unclear. The germline V and J ends were trimmed by 4 bases and 0 bases, with 6 bases remaining between them. This CDR3 is built from 14 residues. CDR1 MGHRA and CDR2 YSYEKL come from the germline V gene. The CDR3 region has the DNA TGCGCCAGCAGCCGTCTTTCAACTAATGAAAAACTGTTTTTT. Translation gives CASSRLSTNEKLFF.

The chain is built from TRBV13 and TRBJ2-5; no clear D. With 0 bases removed from V and 4 bases from J, the gap between germline ends came to 12 bases. CDR3 length equals 15 residues. Looked up from germline, CDR1 is PRHDT and CDR2 is FYEKMQ (reference sequence). The CDR3 sequence: CASSLGRHAGETQYF. The CDR3 nucleotides read TGTGCCAGCAGCTTAGGCCGACACGCCGGAGAGACCCAGTACTTC.

V and J are TRBV29-1 and TRBJ2-3; TRBD2 might be the D (5 bases). The CDR3 runs to 14 residues. V lost 6 bases to trimming and J lost 4 bases, with 17 bases between them. Germline CDR1 SQVTM, CDR2 ANQGSEA. The CDR3 reads CSVPTLRAADTQYF. The CDR3, as DNA: TGCAGCGTCCCCACTCTGCGGGCGGCAGATACGCAGTATTTT.

CDR3 region: CASSLATGPYGYTF. In nucleotides, the CDR3 is TGCGCCAGCAGCTTGGCTACAGGCCCCTATGGCTACACCTTC. The rearrangement links TRBV5-1 to TRBJ1-2; the D gene is possibly TRBD1 (5 bases). In germline, CDR1 is SGHRS, CDR2 YFSETQ. CDR3 length equals 14 residues. V gave up 0 bases and J gave up 4 bases, with 10 bases separating them.

The chain joins TRBV5-1 to TRBJ1-3; D gene ambiguous. Between the trimmed V and J ends, which lost 0 bases and 2 bases, there was a span of 9 bases. Germline lookup yields CDR1 SGHRS and CDR2 YFSETQ. The CDR3 has 15 amino acids. In DNA form, the CDR3 reads TGCGCCAGCAGCTTGGAGGCAGGAACTGGAAACACCATATATTTT. Amino acid sequence: CASSLEAGTGNTIYF.

This clone was found a few times. The same CDR3 can be traced to other DNA sequences in this sample. The chain combines TRBV6-1 with TRBJ1-5; D may be TRBD1 (5 bases). Germline CDR1 reads MNHNS; CDR2 reads SASEGT. Trimming shortened V by 0 bases and J by 4 bases, and 7 bases separated the two germline ends. The CDR3 totals 14 residues. The CDR3 spells CASSEAGGNQPQHF. The CDR3 nucleotides read TGTGCCAGCAGTGAAGCGGGGGGGAATCAGCCCCAGCATTTT.

V is TRBV30 and J is TRBJ1-5; 9 bases map to TRBD1. The V gene end was trimmed by 8 bases and the J gene end by 4 bases; junction bases not matched to a gene: 6. Germline CDR1 is GTSNPN and CDR2 is SVGIG (reference sequence). The CDR3 length is 13 residues. This CDR3 reads CATGQGRNQPQHF. As DNA, the CDR3 is TGTGCCACCGGACAGGGGAGGAATCAGCCCCAGCATTTT.

This clone was counted between two and nine times. The rearrangement links TRBV19 to TRBJ2-3, with D perhaps being TRBD1 or TRBD2 (5 bases each). Trimming took off 10 bases at V and 0 bases at J, with 11 bases between the two ends. The CDR3 sequence is 13 residues long. Germline V gene lookup returns CDR1 LNHDA and CDR2 SQIVND (reference sequence). In DNA form, the CDR3 reads TGTGCCACCCGGGACGGGAGCACAGATACGCAGTATTTT. It yields the protein CATRDGSTDTQYF.

The chain employs TRBV27 and TRBJ2-1; D tentatively reads TRBD1 or TRBD2 (6 bases each). Germline V gene lookup returns CDR1 MNHEY and CDR2 SMNVEV (reference sequence). Trimming removed 5 bases from V and 4 bases from J, with 18 bases in between. The CDR3 has 16 residues. CDR3 DNA: TGTGCCAGCAGTAAACAGGGAAGGAGGGTGTACAATGAGCAGTTCTTC. The encoded protein is CASSKQGRRVYNEQFF.

The V gene is TRBV10-3, the J gene TRBJ1-1; weak D call: TRBD1 (6 bases). The CDR3 is 12 residues long. The V gene lost 8 bases and the J gene lost 4 bases, with 11 bases spanning the gap. Per germline, CDR1 ENHRY and CDR2 SYGVKD. The CDR3 DNA is TGTGCCATCGTTGGGGGCGGCACTGAAGCTTTCTTT. Translation gives CAIVGGGTEAFF.

The rearrangement links TRBV14 to TRBJ2-1; possibly TRBD2 for D (5 bases). Trimming left V 5 bases short and J 10 bases short, with 12 bases between. Germline V lookup: CDR1 SGHDN, CDR2 FVKESK. This CDR3 is built from 12 residues. Here the CDR3 DNA reads TGTGCCAGCAGCGAGTTGGAGGAGGAGCAGTTCTTC. Protein product: CASSELEEEQFF.

The chain recombines TRBV19 with TRBJ2-6; D remains unclear. V was trimmed by 5 bases and J by 2 bases, leaving 4 bases between them. The CDR3 is 13 amino acids. The V gene's germline CDR1 is LNHDA and CDR2 SQIVND (reference sequence). CDR3 bases: TGTGCCAGTAGTTACACTGGGGCCAACGTCCTGACTTTC. It is translated as CASSYTGANVLTF.

The chain joins TRBV15 to TRBJ1-4; perhaps TRBD1 as D (6 bases). V lost 7 bases, J lost 2 bases, and 14 bases lay in between. Germline V gene data show CDR1 as LNHNV and CDR2 as YYDKDF (reference sequence). CDR3 length: 15 amino acids. The CDR3 sequence is CATNDYTGTNEKLFF. CDR3 nucleotide sequence: TGTGCCACCAACGACTACACAGGGACTAATGAAAAACTGTTTTTT.

The chain carries TRBV5-8 and TRBJ2-3, with no clear D. The germline gives CDR1 SGHTS, CDR2 YDEGEE. The CDR3 is 15 amino acids. The V end lost 0 bases, the J end lost 4 bases, and 12 bases lay between the germline ends. The CDR3 spells CASSLVGNRADTQYF. The CDR3 region has the DNA TGTGCCAGCAGCTTGGTGGGCAATCGGGCAGATACGCAGTATTTT. The full variable domain, with the rest looked up from reference TRBV5-8 and TRBJ2-3, is EAGVTQSPTHLIKTRGQQATLRCSPISGHTSVYWYQQALGLGLQFLLWYDEGEERNRGNFPPRFSGRQFPNYSSELNVNALELEDSALYLCASSLVGNRADTQYFGPGTRLTVL.

With respect to this clone: The final CDR3 position lacks the conserved phenylalanine or tryptophan, pointing to a likely read error. The limits of the CDR3 on the DNA are not certain, so only TCRdb's listed CDR3 is given. The rearrangement joins TRBV27 to TRBJ2-6. CDR1 MNHEY and CDR2 SMNVEV come from the germline V gene (reference sequence). The CDR3 sequence runs 12 residues, both termini included. The CDR3 protein is CASSDVAPGYKV.

This clone was detected many times. The chain has TRBV27 and TRBJ2-1; D remains ambiguous. This CDR3 has 14 amino acids. CDR1 is MNHEY, CDR2 SMNVEV, per germline (reference sequence). Trimming removed 3 bases at V and 2 bases at J, with 8 bases between. The CDR3 DNA follows: TGTGCCAGCAGTTTGGTCTCCCCCTACAATGAGCAGTTCTTC. Protein product: CASSLVSPYNEQFF.

The DNA for the CDR3 is TGCGCCAGCAGCTTGGCCCCGACAGGGGGCGAGGGGAACACTGAAGCTTTCTTT. Translated: CASSLAPTGGEGNTEAFF. V gene TRBV5-1 combines with J gene TRBJ1-1; 10 bases map to TRBD1. CDR1 is SGHRS, CDR2 YFSETQ, per germline. The CDR3 loop spans 18 amino acids. Unmatched junction bases numbered 9, after V lost 0 bases and J lost 1 base.

This rearrangement joins TRBV4-1 to TRBJ2-5, with a weak D call TRBD1 (5 bases). This CDR3 comprises 13 residues. Germline V CDR1 and CDR2: MGHRA, YSYEKL. V was trimmed by 3 bases and J by 5 bases, leaving 10 bases between them. The CDR3 DNA follows: TGCGCCAGCAGCCAGACAGTAGGGGAGACCCAGTACTTC. This translates into CASSQTVGETQYF.

The chain uses TRBV4-1 and TRBJ2-7; 8 nucleotides align to TRBD2. The V segment lost 0 bases and the J segment 7 bases; nucleotides outside the gene matches: 17. The CDR3 length is 18 residues. Germline V gene lookup returns CDR1 MGHRA and CDR2 YSYEKL. The CDR3 DNA follows: TGCGCCAGCAGCCAAGAAGACGGGGGGGCCTTTCCGGGTCGGGAGCAGTACTTC. Its translation is CASSQEDGGAFPGREQYF.